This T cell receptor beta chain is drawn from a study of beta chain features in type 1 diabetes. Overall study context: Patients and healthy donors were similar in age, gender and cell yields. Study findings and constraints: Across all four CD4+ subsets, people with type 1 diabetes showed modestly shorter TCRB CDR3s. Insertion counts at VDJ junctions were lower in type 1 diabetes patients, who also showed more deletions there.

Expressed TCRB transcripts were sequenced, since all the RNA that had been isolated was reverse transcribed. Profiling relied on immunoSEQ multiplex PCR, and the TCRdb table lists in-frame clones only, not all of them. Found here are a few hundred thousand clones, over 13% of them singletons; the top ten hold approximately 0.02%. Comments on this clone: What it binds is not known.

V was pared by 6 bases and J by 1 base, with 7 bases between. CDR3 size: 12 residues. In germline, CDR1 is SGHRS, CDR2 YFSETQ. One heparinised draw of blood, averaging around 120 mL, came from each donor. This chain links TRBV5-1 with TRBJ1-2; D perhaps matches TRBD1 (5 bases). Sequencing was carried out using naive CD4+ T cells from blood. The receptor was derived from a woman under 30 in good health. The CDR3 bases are TGCGCCAGCACGGACAATAACTATGGCTACACCTTC. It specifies CASTDNNYGYTF.